The subject of this entry is one T cell receptor (beta chain). Its cognate antigen has yet to be identified. No much larger clonotype is one base removed from it; base qualities were not supplied. Participants in the prospective study were enrolled through a virtual design, were aged roughly 18 to 90 years, and lived in under 25 United States geographic areas. In the prospective study, participants were assigned to cohorts based on the clinical history participants reported in a screening survey and a study questionnaire. Exposed participants had been in contact with someone with a PCR-confirmed or clinician-diagnosed COVID-19 case within 2 weeks of study entry. In the prospective study, whole blood, serum and a nasopharyngeal or oropharyngeal swab were collected from each participant by mobile phlebotomists. Prospective study participants could optionally give additional blood draws and questionnaires over a roughly two-month period. Before DNA extraction, blood samples from the prospective study were shipped at room temperature or frozen.

The data derive from a study of blood T cell repertoires in COVID-19 (dated by TCRdb to 2018 to 2021). In terms of the full investigation: Samples covering the acute and convalescent phases of COVID-19 were provided by collaborators in the United States, Italy and Spain. A freely available public database, intended as a resource for researchers studying the immune response to SARS-CoV-2, is where the repertoires were released. Samples came from the ongoing ImmuneRACE study (first 160 participants) plus 1,254 subjects from 6 global collaborators. Subjects who had been exposed to COVID-19, were actively infected with it, or had recovered from it provided the deeply sampled blood TCRbeta repertoires that made up the dataset. The sample metadata nearly always contained a de-identified subject ID, COVID-19 status, age in years and sex. The material from the prospective study consisted of cDNA or gDNA derived from T cells, B-cell-depleted T cells, or PBMCs. HLA class I and class II types, where available, came from metadata supplied by the sample provider rather than from assay-based typing. What the authors observed across the whole study: Clinical and demographic metadata were provided uncurated, with the amount varying by source and participant.

TCRbeta CDR3 regions were amplified from genomic DNA by means of the immunoSEQ Assay, a bias-controlled multiplex PCR. The original pipeline was this. Within the assay, amplification of reference gene primers was used to estimate how many nucleated cells each sample contained. To quantify the absolute abundance of each unique TCRbeta CDR3 rearrangement, sequence reads were collapsed and filtered. Productive Simpson clonality was computed per sample as the square root of Simpson's diversity index over productive rearrangements. TCRdb holds this immuneACCESS table with in-frame rearrangements only. Some clones are missing; in checked studies, unresolved V genes explain under half, and the rest has no known cause. The D gene and trimming were derived from the DNA, and the V and J assignments and clone size from that table. The sample yields 200,000 to 300,000 clones; 90% were counted once. The ten most abundant clones make up about 0.95% of the sample.

The sample comprised PBMCs or T cells enriched from blood (not recorded which). The TCR was taken from a man aged 50-59 years who had been exposed to COVID-19.

Here is the DNA: TGCGCCAGCAGCCTGGACACCATGAACACTGAAGCTTTCTTT. It translates as CASSLDTMNTEAFF. Recombination connected TRBV5-1 to TRBJ1-1; the D segment could be TRBD1, given 5 matching bases. Based on the germline V gene, the CDR1 and CDR2 sequences are SGHRS and YFSETQ. A distance of 10 bases separates the germline ends of V and J, which lose 4 bases and 0 bases respectively. The CDR3 runs 14 amino acids, cysteine and phenylalanine included. Of all the DNA, just the CDR3 is kept, 42 bases in frame from base 1. This CDR3, with the reference TRBV5-1 and TRBJ1-1 proteins standing in past its ends, gives the full variable domain KAGVTQTPRYLIKTRGQQVTLSCSPISGHRSVSWYQQTPGQGLQFLFEYFSETQRNKGNFPGRFSGRQFSNSRSEMNVSTLELGDSALYLCASSLDTMNTEAFFGQGTRLTVV.